This T cell receptor (beta chain) was documented in a study of control samples from healthy donors and cancer patients. Profiling relied on immunoSEQ multiplex PCR, and the TCRdb table lists in-frame clones only, not all of them. This sample has fewer than 60,000 clones, with 80% to 90% found just once. This CDR3 is 13 amino acids long. Germline loops: CDR1 SGHTS, CDR2 YDEGEE. With 2 bases removed from V and 1 base from J, the gap between germline ends came to 6 bases. V gene TRBV5-8 combines with J gene TRBJ1-1; TRBD1 might be the D (5 bases). The sample consisted of PBMCs. The sequence was collected from a woman aged 50 to 60 with lung cancer. The CDR3 spells CASSFQGNTEAFF. CDR3 in DNA: TGTGCCAGCAGCTTTCAGGGGAACACTGAAGCTTTCTTT.